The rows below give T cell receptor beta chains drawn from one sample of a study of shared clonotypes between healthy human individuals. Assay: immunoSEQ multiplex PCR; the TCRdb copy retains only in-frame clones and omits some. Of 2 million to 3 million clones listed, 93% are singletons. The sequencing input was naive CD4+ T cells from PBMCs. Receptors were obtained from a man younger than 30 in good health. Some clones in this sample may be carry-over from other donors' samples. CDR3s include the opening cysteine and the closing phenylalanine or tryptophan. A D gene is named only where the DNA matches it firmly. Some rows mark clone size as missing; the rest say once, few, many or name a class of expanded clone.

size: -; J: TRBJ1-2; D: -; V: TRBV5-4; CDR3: CASSFVSSYGYTF; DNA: TGTGCCAGCAGCTTCGTAAGCTCATATGGCTACACCTTC
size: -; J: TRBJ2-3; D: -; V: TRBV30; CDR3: CAWSARGGTDTQYF; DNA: TGTGCCTGGAGCGCTCGGGGCGGCACAGATACGCAGTATTTT
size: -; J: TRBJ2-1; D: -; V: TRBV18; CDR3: CASSPLADNEQFF; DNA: TGTGCCAGCTCACCATTAGCGGACAATGAGCAGTTCTTC
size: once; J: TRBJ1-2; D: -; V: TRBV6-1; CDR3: CAARGTADYGYTF; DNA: TGTGCCGCCCGGGGGACCGCGGACTATGGCTACACCTTC
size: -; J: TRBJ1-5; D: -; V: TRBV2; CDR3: CASSETGGNQPQHF; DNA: TGTGCCAGCAGTGAAACGGGGGGAAATCAGCCCCAGCATTTT
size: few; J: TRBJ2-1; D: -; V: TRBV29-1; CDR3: CSVERADEQFF; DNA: TGCAGCGTTGAGCGGGCGGATGAGCAGTTCTTC
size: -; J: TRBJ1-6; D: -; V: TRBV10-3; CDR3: CAISQEPTLHF; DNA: TGTGCCATCAGCCAAGAGCCGACTCTCCACTTT
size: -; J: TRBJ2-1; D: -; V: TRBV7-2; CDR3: CASSLEYSLNEQFF; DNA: TGTGCCAGCAGCTTAGAGTACAGCCTCAATGAGCAGTTCTTC
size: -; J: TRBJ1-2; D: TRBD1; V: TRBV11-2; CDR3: CASSSIRTGRYYGYTF; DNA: TGTGCCAGCAGCTCCATACGGACAGGGCGCTACTATGGCTACACCTTC
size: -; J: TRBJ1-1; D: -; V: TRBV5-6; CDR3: CASSLVGSRADGAFF; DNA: TGTGCCAGCAGCTTGGTGGGGTCGAGGGCCGATGGAGCTTTCTTT
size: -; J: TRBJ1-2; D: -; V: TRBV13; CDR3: CASSPTGIDYGYTF; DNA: TGTGCCAGCAGCCCGACAGGAATCGACTATGGCTACACCTTC
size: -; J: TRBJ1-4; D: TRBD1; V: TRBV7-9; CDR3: CASSPDRGRPNEKLFF; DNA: TGTGCCAGCAGCCCCGACAGGGGGCGGCCTAATGAAAAACTGTTTTTT
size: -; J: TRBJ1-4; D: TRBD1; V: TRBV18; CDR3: CASSPFQGAETNEKLFF; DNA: TGTGCCAGCTCACCGTTCCAGGGGGCGGAGACTAATGAAAAACTGTTTTTT
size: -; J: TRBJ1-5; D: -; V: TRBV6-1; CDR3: CASSDGQTYSNQPQHF; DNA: TGTGCCAGCAGTGACGGACAGACGTATAGCAATCAGCCCCAGCATTTT
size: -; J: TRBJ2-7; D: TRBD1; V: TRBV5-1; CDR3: CASSSTGGEQYF; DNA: TGCGCCAGCAGCAGTACAGGGGGCGAGCAGTACTTC
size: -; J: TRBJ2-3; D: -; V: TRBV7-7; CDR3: CASSLLGVTDTQYF; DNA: TGTGCCAGCAGCTTATTGGGGGTCACAGATACGCAGTATTTT
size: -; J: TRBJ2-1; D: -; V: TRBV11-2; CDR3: CASSLTGYEQFF; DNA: TGTGCCAGCAGTTTAACGGGTTATGAGCAGTTCTTC
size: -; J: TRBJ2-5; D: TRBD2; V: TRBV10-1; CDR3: CASSESEGGETQYF; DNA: TGCGCCAGCAGTGAGTCGGAGGGAGGGGAGACCCAGTACTTC
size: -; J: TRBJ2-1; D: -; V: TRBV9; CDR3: CASSVVAASRYNEQFF; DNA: TGTGCCAGCAGCGTAGTGGCGGCTAGCCGGTACAATGAGCAGTTCTTC
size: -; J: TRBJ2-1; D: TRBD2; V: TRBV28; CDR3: CASTLAGGGNEQFF; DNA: TGTGCCAGCACACTAGCGGGAGGAGGGAATGAGCAGTTCTTC
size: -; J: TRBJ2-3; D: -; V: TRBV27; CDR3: CASSFGGWWGTDTQYF; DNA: TGTGCCAGCAGTTTTGGGGGTTGGTGGGGGACAGATACGCAGTATTTT
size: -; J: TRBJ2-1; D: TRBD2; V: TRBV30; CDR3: CAWSVQAGGYNEQFF; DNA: TGTGCCTGGAGTGTACAAGCGGGGGGCTACAATGAGCAGTTCTTC
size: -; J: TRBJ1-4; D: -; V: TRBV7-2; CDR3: CASSFLGGVGEKLFF; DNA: TGTGCCAGCAGTTTCCTAGGGGGGGTTGGTGAAAAACTGTTTTTT
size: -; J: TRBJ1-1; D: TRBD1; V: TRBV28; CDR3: CASSLSGTATREAFF; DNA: TGTGCCAGCAGTTTAAGCGGGACAGCCACACGTGAAGCTTTCTTT
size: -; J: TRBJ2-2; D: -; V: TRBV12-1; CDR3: CASSFVGTSPTTGELFF; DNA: TGTGCCAGCAGCTTTGTTGGGACTAGCCCAACCACCGGGGAGCTGTTTTTT
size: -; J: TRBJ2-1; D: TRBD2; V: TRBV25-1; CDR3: CASRNLGLAGNNEQFF; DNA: TGTGCCAGCAGAAACCTCGGACTAGCCGGGAACAATGAGCAGTTCTTC
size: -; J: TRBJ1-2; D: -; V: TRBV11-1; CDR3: CASSFARGYGYTF; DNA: TGTGCCAGCAGCTTCGCTAGGGGTTATGGCTACACCTTC
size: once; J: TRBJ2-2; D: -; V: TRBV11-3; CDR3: CASTLSLSGEAGELFF; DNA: TGTGCCAGCACTCTAAGCCTTAGCGGAGAGGCCGGGGAGCTGTTTTTT
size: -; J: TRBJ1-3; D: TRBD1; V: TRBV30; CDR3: CAWSQTGAAGNTIYF; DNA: TGTGCCTGGAGCCAGACAGGGGCAGCAGGAAACACCATATATTTT
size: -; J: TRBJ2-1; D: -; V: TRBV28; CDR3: CASSFGSVSSYNEQFF; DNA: TGTGCCAGCAGTTTTGGGTCCGTGAGCTCCTACAATGAGCAGTTCTTC
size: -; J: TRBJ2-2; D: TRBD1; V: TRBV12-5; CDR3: CASAPQGADGELFF; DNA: TGTGCTAGTGCCCCACAGGGGGCCGACGGGGAGCTGTTTTTT
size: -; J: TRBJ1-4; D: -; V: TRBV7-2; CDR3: CASSPGGNEKLFF; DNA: TGTGCCAGCAGCCCAGGCGGTAATGAAAAACTGTTTTTT
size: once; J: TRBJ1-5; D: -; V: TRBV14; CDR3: CASSQGRAPQHF; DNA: TGTGCCAGCAGCCAAGGGCGGGCGCCCCAGCATTTT
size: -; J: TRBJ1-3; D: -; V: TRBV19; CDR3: CASKLGREAGNTIYF; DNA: TGTGCCAGTAAGCTGGGGAGAGAAGCTGGAAACACCATATATTTT
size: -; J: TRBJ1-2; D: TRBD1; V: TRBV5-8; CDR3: CASSQGTDYGYTF; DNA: TGTGCCAGCAGCCAGGGGACAGACTATGGCTACACCTTC
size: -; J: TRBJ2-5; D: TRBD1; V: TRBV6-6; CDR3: CASSFGTGGRETQYF; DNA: TGTGCCAGCAGTTTCGGGACAGGGGGCCGGGAGACCCAGTACTTC
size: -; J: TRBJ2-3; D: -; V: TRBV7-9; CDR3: CASGPGAGGTDTQYF; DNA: TGTGCCAGCGGTCCAGGGGCTGGGGGCACAGATACGCAGTATTTT
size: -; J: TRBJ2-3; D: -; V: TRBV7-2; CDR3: CASSSNWIDTQYF; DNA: TGTGCCAGCAGCTCGAACTGGATAGATACGCAGTATTTT
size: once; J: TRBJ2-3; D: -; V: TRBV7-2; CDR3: CASSFATEWVF; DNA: TGTGCCAGCAGCTTCGCGACAGAGTGGGTTTTT
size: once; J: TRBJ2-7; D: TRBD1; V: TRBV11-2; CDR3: CASSPGTAYEQYF; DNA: TGTGCCAGCAGCCCCGGGACAGCCTACGAGCAGTACTTC
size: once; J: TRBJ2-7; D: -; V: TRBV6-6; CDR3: CASSYAINYEQYF; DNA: TGTGCCAGCAGTTACGCCATAAATTACGAGCAGTACTTC
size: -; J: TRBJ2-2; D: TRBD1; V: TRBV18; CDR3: CASSPKRTGNTGELFF; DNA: TGTGCCAGCTCACCCAAGAGGACAGGGAACACCGGGGAGCTGTTTTTT
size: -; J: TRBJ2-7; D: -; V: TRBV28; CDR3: CASRPGRNYEQYF; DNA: TGTGCCAGCAGGCCGGGCAGGAACTACGAGCAGTACTTC
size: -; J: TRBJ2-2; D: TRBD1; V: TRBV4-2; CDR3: CASSQDRGLGTGDLGELFF; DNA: TGTGCCAGCAGCCAAGATCGTGGACTGGGGACAGGGGACCTCGGGGAGCTGTTTTTT